This T cell receptor beta chain was found in a study of human T cells and chemical hapten exposure. The germline gives CDR1 SGHNT, CDR2 YENEEA. The CDR3 length is 15 residues. Trimming removed 0 bases at V and 1 base at J, with 9 bases between. TCRdb processed the RACE reads anew with MiXCR; each CDR3 protein has one entry. The sample has about 180,000 distinct CDR3 sequences, more than 25% seen once. Study conclusions and caveats: There was no change with DPC sensitization in TCRs above 1 in 1000 frequency. Patch test score tracked positively with PT1 expanded TCR counts.

Time point meaning: pre-sensitization, week 0. Treatment: therapeutic diphenylcyclopropenone sensitization with weekly scalp DPC. About this clonotype: Its specificity is not known.

The sequenced sample was whole blood, obtained in connection with sensitization to the hapten diphenylcyclopropenone (DPC). This chain links TRBV11-3 with TRBJ1-1, with D unresolved. This sequence originates from a woman in her 30s with alopecia areata. Some clones in this sample may be carry-over from other donors' samples. CDR3 coding DNA: TGTGCCAGCAGCTTAGAGGGTGAATCGAACACTGAAGCTTTCTTT. This sequence encodes CASSLEGESNTEAFF.